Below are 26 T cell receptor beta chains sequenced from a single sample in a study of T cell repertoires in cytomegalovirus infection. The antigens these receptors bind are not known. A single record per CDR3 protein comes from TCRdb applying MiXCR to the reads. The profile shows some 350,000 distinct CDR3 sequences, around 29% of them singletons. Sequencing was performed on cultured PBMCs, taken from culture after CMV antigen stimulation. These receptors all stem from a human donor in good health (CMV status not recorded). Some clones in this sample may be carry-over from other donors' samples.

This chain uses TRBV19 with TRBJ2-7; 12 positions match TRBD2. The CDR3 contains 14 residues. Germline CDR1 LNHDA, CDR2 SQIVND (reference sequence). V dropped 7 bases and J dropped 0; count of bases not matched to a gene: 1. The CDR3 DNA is TGTGCCAGTAAACTAGCGGGAGGCTCCTACGAGCAGTACTTC. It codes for CASKLAGGSYEQYF.

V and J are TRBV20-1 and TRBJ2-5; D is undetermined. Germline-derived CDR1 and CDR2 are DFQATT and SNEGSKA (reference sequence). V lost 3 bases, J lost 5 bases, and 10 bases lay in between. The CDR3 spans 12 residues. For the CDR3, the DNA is TGCAGTGCTAGGATTCCAGCGGAGACCCAGTACTTC. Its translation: CSARIPAETQYF.

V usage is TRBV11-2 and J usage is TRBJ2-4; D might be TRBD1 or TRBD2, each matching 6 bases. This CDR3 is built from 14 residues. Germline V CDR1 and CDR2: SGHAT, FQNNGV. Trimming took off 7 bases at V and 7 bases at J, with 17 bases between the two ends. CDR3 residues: CASNPPGADNIQYF. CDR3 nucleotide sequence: TGTGCCAGCAACCCCCCGGGGGCTGATAACATTCAGTACTTC.

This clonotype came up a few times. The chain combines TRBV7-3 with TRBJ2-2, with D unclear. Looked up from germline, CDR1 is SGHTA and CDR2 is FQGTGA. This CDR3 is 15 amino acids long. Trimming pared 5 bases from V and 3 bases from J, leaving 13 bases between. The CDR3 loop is CASSPLDGYTGELFF. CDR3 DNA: TGTGCCAGCAGCCCTCTGGACGGATACACCGGGGAGCTGTTTTTT.

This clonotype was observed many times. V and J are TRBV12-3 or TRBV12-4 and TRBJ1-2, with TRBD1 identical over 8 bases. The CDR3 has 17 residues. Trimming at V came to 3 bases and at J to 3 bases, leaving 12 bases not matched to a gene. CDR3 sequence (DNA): TGTGCCAGCAGTTTCGGGACAGGCCTAACGATGGACTATGGCTACACCTTC. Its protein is CASSFGTGLTMDYGYTF.

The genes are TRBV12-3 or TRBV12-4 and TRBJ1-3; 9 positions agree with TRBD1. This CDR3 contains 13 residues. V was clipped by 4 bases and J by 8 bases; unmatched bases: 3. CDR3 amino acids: CASSSRTGDTIYF. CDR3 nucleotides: TGTGCCAGCAGTTCCAGGACAGGGGACACCATATATTTT.

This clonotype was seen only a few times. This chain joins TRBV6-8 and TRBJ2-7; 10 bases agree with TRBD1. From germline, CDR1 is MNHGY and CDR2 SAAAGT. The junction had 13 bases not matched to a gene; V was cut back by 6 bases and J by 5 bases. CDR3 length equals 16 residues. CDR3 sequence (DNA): TGTGCCAGCAGAGATACTCCGGGACAGGGGCGCGACGAGCAGTACTTC. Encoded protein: CASRDTPGQGRDEQYF.

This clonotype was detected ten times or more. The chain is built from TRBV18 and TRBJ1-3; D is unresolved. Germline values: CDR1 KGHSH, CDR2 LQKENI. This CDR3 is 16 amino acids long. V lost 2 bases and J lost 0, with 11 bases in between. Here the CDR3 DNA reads TGTGCCAGCTCACCAATGGGCACCATCTCTGGAAACACCATATATTTT. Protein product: CASSPMGTISGNTIYF. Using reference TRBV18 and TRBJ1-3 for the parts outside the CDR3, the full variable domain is NAGVMQNPRHLVRRRGQEARLRCSPMKGHSHVYWYRQLPEEGLKFMVYLQKENIIDESGMPKERFSAEFPKEGPSILRIQQVVRGDSAAYFCASSPMGTISGNTIYFGEGSWLTVV.

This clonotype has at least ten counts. For the CDR3, the DNA is TGTGCCAGCAGTGAAGTGTGGACAGGGACCTACGAGCAGTACTTC. Translating gives CASSEVWTGTYEQYF. V gene TRBV2 combines with J gene TRBJ2-7; 8 nucleotides agree with TRBD1. This CDR3 has 15 residues. Germline values: CDR1 SNHLY, CDR2 FYNNEI. J was trimmed by 2 bases and V by 1 base; bases with no gene match: 4.

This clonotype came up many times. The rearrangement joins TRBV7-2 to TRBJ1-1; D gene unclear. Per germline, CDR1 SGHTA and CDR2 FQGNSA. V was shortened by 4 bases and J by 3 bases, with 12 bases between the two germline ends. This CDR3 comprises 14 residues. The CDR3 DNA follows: TGTGCCAGCAGCTCCATTCACGGGGACACTGAAGCTTTCTTT. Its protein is CASSSIHGDTEAFF.

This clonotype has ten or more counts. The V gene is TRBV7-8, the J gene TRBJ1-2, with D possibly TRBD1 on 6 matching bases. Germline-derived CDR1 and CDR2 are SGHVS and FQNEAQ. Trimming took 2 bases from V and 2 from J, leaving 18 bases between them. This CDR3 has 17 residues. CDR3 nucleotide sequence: TGTGCCAGCAGCTTACACGGGAAGGGGGGCAGAAACTATGGCTACACCTTC. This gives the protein CASSLHGKGGRNYGYTF.

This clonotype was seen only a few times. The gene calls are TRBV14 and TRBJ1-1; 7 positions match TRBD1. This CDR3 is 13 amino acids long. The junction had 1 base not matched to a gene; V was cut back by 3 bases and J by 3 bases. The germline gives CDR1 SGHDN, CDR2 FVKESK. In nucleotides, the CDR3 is TGTGCCAGCAGCCAGGGGACAGACACTGAAGCTTTCTTT. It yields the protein CASSQGTDTEAFF.

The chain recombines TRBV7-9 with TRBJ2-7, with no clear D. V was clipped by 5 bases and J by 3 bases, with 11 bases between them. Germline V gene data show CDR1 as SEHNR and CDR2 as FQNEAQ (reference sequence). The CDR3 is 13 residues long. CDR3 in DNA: TGTGCCAGCAGCCCGGTTTATGTCTACGAGCAGTACTTC. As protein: CASSPVYVYEQYF.

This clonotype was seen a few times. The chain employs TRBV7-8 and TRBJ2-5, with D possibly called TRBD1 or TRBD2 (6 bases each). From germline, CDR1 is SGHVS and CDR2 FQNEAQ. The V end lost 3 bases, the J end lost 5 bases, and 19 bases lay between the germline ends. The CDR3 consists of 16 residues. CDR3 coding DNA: TGTGCCAGCAGCTTTGGATCAGGGGCAGGAGGGGAGACCCAGTACTTC. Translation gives CASSFGSGAGGETQYF.

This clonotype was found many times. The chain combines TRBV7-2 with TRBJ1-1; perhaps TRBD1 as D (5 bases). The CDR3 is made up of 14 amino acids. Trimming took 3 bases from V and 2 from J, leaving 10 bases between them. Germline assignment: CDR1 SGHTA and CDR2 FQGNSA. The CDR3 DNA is TGTGCCAGCAGCTTCCGACAGATTAACACTGAAGCTTTCTTT. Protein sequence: CASSFRQINTEAFF.

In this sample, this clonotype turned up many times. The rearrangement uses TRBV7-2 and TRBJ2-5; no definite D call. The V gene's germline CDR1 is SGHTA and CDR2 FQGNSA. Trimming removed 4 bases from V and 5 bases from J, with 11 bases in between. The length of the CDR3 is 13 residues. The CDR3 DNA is TGTGCCAGCAGCTCCCGGGTATTGGAGACCCAGTACTTC. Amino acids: CASSSRVLETQYF.

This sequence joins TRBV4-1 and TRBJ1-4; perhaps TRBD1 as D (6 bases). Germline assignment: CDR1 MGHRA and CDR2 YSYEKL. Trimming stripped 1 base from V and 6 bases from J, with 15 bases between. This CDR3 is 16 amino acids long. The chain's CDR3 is CASSQGWGRRDEKLFF. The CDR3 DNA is TGCGCCAGCAGCCAAGGATGGGGGCGTCGGGATGAAAAACTGTTTTTT.

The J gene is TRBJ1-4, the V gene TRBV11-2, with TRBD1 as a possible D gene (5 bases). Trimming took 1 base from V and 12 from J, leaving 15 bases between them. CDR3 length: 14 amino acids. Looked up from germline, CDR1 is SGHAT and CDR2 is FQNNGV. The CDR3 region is CASSLALGRVELFF. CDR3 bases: TGTGCCAGCAGCTTAGCCCTGGGCAGGGTGGAACTGTTTTTT.

CDR3 nucleotides: TGTGCCAGCAGCCCCGGTGGGGATACGCAGTATTTT. Protein sequence: CASSPGGDTQYF. This chain joins TRBV11-3 and TRBJ2-3; D not resolved. Trimming took off 5 bases at V and 6 bases at J, with 9 bases between the two ends. This CDR3 is 12 amino acids long. Germline CDR1 SGHNT, CDR2 YENEEA.

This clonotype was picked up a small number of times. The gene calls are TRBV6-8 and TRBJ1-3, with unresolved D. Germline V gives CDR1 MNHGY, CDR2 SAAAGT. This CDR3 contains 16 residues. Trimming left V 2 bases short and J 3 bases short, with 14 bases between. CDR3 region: CASSYRGGLGGNTIYF. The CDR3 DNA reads TGTGCCAGCAGTTACCGAGGCGGGCTGGGTGGAAACACCATATATTTT.

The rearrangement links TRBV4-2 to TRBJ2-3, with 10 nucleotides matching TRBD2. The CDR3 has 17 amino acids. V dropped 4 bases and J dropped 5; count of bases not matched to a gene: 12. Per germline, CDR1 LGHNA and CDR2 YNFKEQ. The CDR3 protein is CASSPSGGASGGDTQYF. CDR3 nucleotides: TGTGCCAGCAGCCCCAGCGGGGGGGCCAGTGGAGGAGATACGCAGTATTTT.

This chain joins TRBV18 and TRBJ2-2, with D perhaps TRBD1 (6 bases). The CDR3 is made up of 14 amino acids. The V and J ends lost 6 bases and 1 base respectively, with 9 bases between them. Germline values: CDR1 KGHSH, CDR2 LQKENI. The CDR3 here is CASSGTWNTGELFF. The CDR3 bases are TGTGCCAGCTCCGGGACATGGAACACCGGGGAGCTGTTTTTT.

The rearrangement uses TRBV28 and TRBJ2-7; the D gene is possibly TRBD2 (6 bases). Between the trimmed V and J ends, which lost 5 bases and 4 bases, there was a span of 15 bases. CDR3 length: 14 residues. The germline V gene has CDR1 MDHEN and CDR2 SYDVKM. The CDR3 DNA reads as TGTGCCAGCAGTCCCAGGAGGGTGGGGTACGAGCAGTACTTC. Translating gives CASSPRRVGYEQYF.

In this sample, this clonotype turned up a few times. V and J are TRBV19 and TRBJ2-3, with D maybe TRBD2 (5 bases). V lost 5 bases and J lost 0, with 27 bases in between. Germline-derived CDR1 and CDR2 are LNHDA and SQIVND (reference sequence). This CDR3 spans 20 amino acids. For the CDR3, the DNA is TGTGCCAGTAGTCGATACCCGCCACCATCGGACGACTATAGCACAGATACGCAGTATTTT. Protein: CASSRYPPPSDDYSTDTQYF. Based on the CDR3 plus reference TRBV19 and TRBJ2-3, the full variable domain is DGGITQSPKYLFRKEGQNVTLSCEQNLNHDAMYWYRQDPGQGLRLIYYSQIVNDFQKGDIAEGYSVSREKKESFPLTVTSAQKNPTAFYLCASSRYPPPSDDYSTDTQYFGPGTRLTVL.

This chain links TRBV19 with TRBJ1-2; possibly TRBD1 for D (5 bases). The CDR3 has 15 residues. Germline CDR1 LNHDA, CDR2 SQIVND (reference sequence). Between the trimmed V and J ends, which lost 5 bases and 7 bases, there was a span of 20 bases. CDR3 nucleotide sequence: TGTGCCAGTAGTCCCCCCGACAGAAAGGGACCTGGCTACACCTTC. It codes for CASSPPDRKGPGYTF.

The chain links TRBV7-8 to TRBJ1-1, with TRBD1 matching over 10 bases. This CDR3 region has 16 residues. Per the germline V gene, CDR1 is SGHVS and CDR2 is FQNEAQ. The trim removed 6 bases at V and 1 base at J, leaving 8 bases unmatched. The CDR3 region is CASRPSGTGANTEAFF. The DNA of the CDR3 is TGTGCCAGCAGACCTTCTGGGACAGGGGCGAACACTGAAGCTTTCTTT.